The T cell receptor beta chain described here comes from a study of human T cells and chemical hapten exposure. This clonotype was seen just once. The target antigen is unknown. The germline CDR1 and CDR2 sequences are DFQATT and SNEGSKA (reference sequence). Trimming removed 4 bases at V and 1 base at J, with 9 bases between. The CDR3 has 13 residues. The time point here: patch test 1, 2 weeks after DPC sensitization. The treatment is: therapeutic diphenylcyclopropenone sensitization with weekly scalp DPC. Each donor was an alopecia patient between 18 and 70 years of age who qualified for DPC. Overall study results and limits: PT1 expanded TCR counts and patch test score correlated positively. Controls had significantly fewer large CDR3 similarity clusters than were formed by expanded TCRs.

Unique molecular identifiers were attached to individual cDNA molecules within the library. One entry per CDR3 protein, called by TCRdb with MiXCR from the RACE reads. The table records approximately 82,000 distinct CDR3 sequences, about an eighth of them present only once. Sequenced material: whole blood, taken in connection with sensitization to the hapten diphenylcyclopropenone (DPC). The receptor was isolated from a woman between 55 and 75 years old with alopecia areata. Some clones in this sample may be carry-over from other donors' samples. The chain couples TRBV20-1 to TRBJ2-3; tentatively, D is TRBD1 (6 bases). The CDR3 is CSAMAGGTDTQYF. The DNA of the CDR3 is TGCAGTGCTATGGCAGGGGGCACAGATACGCAGTATTTT.